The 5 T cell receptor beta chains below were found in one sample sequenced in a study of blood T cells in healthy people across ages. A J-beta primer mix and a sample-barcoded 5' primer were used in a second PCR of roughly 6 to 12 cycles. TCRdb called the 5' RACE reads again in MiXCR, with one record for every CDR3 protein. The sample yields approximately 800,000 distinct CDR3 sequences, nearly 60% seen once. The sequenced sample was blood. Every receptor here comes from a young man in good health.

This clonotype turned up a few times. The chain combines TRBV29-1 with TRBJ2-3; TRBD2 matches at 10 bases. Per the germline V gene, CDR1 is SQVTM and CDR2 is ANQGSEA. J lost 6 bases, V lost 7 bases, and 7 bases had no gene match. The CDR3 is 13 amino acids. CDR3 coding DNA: TGCAGCGCCGGGACTAGCGTAGGGGATACGCAGTATTTT. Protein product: CSAGTSVGDTQYF.

This CDR3 reads CASSFHSNQPQHF. CDR3 nucleotides: TGTGCCAGCAGTTTCCACAGCAATCAGCCCCAGCATTTT. The rearrangement joins TRBV12-3 or TRBV12-4 to TRBJ1-5; D gene unclear. The V end lost 3 bases, the J end lost 1 base, and 4 bases lay between the germline ends. This CDR3 comprises 13 residues.

CDR3 region: CASSEDRGPSSFDQPQHF. CDR3 nucleotides: TGTGCCAGCAGCGAAGACAGGGGCCCCAGCTCGTTCGATCAGCCCCAGCATTTT. This chain uses TRBV7-9 with TRBJ1-5, with 8 positions matching TRBD1. V lost 5 bases, J lost 5 bases, and 17 bases stayed unmatched. Germline CDR1 SEHNR, CDR2 FQNEAQ (reference sequence). The CDR3 has 18 amino acids.

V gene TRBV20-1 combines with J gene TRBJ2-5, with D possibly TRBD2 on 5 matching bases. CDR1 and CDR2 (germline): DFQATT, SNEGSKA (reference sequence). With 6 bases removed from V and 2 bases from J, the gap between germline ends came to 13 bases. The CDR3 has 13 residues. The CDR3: CSASKAEQETQYF. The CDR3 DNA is TGCAGTGCGAGTAAAGCGGAACAAGAGACCCAGTACTTC.

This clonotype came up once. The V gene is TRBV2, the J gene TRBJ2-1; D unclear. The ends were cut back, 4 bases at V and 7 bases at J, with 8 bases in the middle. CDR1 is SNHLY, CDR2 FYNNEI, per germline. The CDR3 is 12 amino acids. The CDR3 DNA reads TGTGCCAGCAGTGTGTCTGGGAATGAGCAGTTCTTC. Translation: CASSVSGNEQFF. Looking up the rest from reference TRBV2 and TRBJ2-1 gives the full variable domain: EPEVTQTPSHQVTQMGQEVILRCVPISNHLYFYWYRQILGQKVEFLVSFYNNEISEKSEIFDDQFSVERPDGSNFTLKIRSTKLEDSAMYFCASSVSGNEQFFGPGTRLTVL.